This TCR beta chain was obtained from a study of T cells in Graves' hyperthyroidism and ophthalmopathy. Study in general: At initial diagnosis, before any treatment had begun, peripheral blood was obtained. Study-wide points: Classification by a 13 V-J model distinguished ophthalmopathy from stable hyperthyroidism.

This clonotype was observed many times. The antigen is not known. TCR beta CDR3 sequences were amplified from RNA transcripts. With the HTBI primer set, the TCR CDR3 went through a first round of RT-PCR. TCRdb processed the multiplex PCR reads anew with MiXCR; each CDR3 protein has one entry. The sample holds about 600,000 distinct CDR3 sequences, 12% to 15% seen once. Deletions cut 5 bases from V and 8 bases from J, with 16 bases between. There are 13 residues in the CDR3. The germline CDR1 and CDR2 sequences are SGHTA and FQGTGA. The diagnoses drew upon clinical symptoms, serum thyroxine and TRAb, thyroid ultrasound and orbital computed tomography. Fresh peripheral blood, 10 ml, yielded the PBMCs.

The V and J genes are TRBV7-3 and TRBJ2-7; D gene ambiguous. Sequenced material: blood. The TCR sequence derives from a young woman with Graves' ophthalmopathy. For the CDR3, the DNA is TGTGCCAGCAGCCCCTCCGGCACTGAGAAGCAGTACTTC. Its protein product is CASSPSGTEKQYF.